One T cell receptor beta chain is described in this entry. This entry comes from a study of blood T cell repertoires in COVID-19. As for the study in general: Specimens from acute and convalescent COVID-19 originated in the United States, Italy and Spain. In each case, the material was cDNA or gDNA derived from T cells, B-cell-depleted T cells, or PBMCs.

The CDR3 has 19 residues. Germline CDR1 KGHSH, CDR2 LQKENI. V lost 4 bases and J lost 2; bases outside the gene matches: 14. Original analysis: Reference gene primer amplification gave nucleated cell count estimates. The protocol was immunoSEQ multiplex PCR, while the TCRdb copy is restricted to in-frame clones and leaves out a portion. The V and J calls and clone size come from that table; D and trimming were worked out from the DNA. The sample lists approximately 71,000 clones, over 75% occurring once. The TCR comes from a human donor in a cohort sampled during active COVID-19. J is TRBJ2-1 and V is TRBV18; TRBD2 matches 10 bases. Input material: peripheral blood. The CDR3 DNA sequence: TGTGCCAGCTCACTTTTAACCCGGACTAGCGGATTAACCTACAATGAGCAGTTCTTC. Amino acids: CASSLLTRTSGLTYNEQFF.